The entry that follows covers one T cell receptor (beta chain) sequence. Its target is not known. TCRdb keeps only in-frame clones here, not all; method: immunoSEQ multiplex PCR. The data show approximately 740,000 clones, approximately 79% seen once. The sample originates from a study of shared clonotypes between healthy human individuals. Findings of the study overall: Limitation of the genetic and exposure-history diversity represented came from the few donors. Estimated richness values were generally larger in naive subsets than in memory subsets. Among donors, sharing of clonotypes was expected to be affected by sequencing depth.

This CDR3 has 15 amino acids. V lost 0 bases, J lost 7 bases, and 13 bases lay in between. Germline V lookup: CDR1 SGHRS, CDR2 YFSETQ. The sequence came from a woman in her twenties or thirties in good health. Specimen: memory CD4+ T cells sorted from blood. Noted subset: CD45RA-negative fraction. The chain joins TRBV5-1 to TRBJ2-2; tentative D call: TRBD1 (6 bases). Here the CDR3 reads CASSLGQAEVGELFF. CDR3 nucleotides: TGCGCCAGCAGCTTGGGACAGGCGGAGGTCGGGGAGCTGTTTTTT.